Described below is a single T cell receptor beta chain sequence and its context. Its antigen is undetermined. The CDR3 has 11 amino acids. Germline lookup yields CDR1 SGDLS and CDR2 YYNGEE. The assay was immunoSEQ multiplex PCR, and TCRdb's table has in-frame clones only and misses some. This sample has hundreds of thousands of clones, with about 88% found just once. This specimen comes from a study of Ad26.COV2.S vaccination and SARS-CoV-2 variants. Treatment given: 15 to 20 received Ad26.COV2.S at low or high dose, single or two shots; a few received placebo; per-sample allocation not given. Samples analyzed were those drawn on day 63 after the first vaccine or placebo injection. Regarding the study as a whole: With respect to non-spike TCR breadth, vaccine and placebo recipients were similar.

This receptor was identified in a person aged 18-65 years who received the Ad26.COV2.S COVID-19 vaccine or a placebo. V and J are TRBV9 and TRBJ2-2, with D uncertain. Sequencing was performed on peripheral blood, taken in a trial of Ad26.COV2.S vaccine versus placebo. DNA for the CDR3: TGTGTTTGGCAGAACACCGGGGAGCTGTTTTTT. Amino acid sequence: CVWQNTGELFF.